A selection of T cell receptor beta chains follows, all from one sample in a study of T cells after somatic rescue of genetic block. Assay: immunoSEQ multiplex PCR; the TCRdb copy retains only in-frame clones and omits some. The repertoire consists of 80,000 to 100,000 clones, with just under 90% occurring once and the leading ten covering more than 1.5%. The sample consisted of peripheral blood mononuclear cells (PBMCs). These receptors came from a woman in her late teens or twenties. Each CDR3 is given with its conserved first and last residue. Each record gives: V gene, CDR3 length, J gene, clone size, D gene, CDR3 protein, CDR3 DNA. D genes are given only for firm matches. Clone size, where shown, is once, few, many, or a class for clones that have expanded.

TRBV4-2	16	TRBJ2-7	-	-	CASSSRPEGSTYEQYF	TGTGCCAGCAGCTCCCGGCCGGAGGGCAGTACCTACGAGCAGTACTTC
TRBV7-8	13	TRBJ2-2	-	-	CASSVQGAGELFF	TGTGCCAGCAGCGTACAGGGAGCCGGGGAGCTGTTTTTT
TRBV5-4	15	TRBJ2-2	-	-	CASSPNQNAGGELFF	TGTGCCAGCAGCCCAAACCAAAACGCGGGCGGGGAGCTGTTTTTT
TRBV19	13	TRBJ2-1	-	TRBD2	CASTSGRRNEQFF	TGTGCCAGTACTAGCGGGAGGCGCAATGAGCAGTTCTTC
TRBV12-5	16	TRBJ1-1	-	-	CASGSPRGVGGTEAFF	TGTGCTAGTGGTTCGCCCCGGGGGGTCGGGGGAACTGAAGCTTTCTTT
TRBV6-1	14	TRBJ2-7	-	-	CASMDGTIKGEQYF	TGTGCCAGCATGGACGGGACAATCAAAGGCGAGCAGTACTTC
TRBV1	20	TRBJ2-3	once	-	CTSSLVGLAGGQGPEDTQYF	TGCACCAGCAGCCTCGTCGGTCTAGCGGGAGGGCAAGGCCCAGAAGATACGCAGTATTTT
TRBV18	15	TRBJ1-2	-	-	CASSPWAGRTNGYTF	TGTGCCAGCTCACCTTGGGCGGGACGGACTAATGGCTACACCTTC
TRBV6-6	13	TRBJ1-2	-	TRBD1	CASRAGGRGGYTF	TGTGCCAGCAGGGCAGGGGGGAGAGGCGGCTACACCTTC
TRBV5-6	17	TRBJ2-7	-	-	CASSPSKGGLHGYEQYF	TGTGCCAGCAGCCCGTCCAAGGGGGGACTACATGGCTACGAGCAGTACTTC
TRBV7-2	18	TRBJ2-3	once	-	CASSLLGAGRSRTDTQYF	TGTGCCAGCAGCTTATTAGGGGCGGGGAGATCACGCACAGATACGCAGTATTTT
TRBV6-1	13	TRBJ2-2	many	-	CASSEGDTGELFF	TGTGCCAGCAGTGAAGGGGACACCGGGGAGCTGTTTTTT
TRBV7-9	13	TRBJ1-5	-	-	CASSLRENQPQHF	TGTGCCAGCAGCCTAAGGGAGAATCAGCCCCAGCATTTT
TRBV4-1	16	TRBJ2-7	-	-	CASSQVPADSVYEQYF	TGCGCCAGCAGCCAAGTCCCGGCCGACTCAGTCTACGAGCAGTACTTC
TRBV11-3	15	TRBJ1-3	-	TRBD1	CASSQQGDSGNTIYF	TGTGCCAGCAGCCAACAGGGGGACTCTGGAAACACCATATATTTT
TRBV18	13	TRBJ2-7	few	-	CASSPPSGYEQYF	TGTGCCAGCTCACCACCATCTGGATACGAGCAGTACTTC
TRBV5-4	13	TRBJ2-7	-	-	CASSSPGAYEQYF	TGTGCCAGCAGCTCGCCGGGGGCCTACGAGCAGTACTTC
TRBV13	15	TRBJ2-6	-	-	CASSLGVAGANVLTF	TGTGCCAGCAGTCTGGGGGTAGCTGGGGCCAACGTCCTGACTTTC
TRBV5-4	14	TRBJ1-2	-	-	CASSFLQGNYGYTF	TGTGCCAGCAGCTTCCTACAGGGTAACTATGGCTACACCTTC
TRBV11-3	16	TRBJ1-1	-	-	CASSSISTASGTEAFF	TGTGCCAGCAGCTCCATATCGACCGCATCTGGCACTGAAGCTTTCTTT